This TCR beta chain was profiled in a study of a mutant IDH1 vaccine in newly diagnosed glioma. Overall study: Vaccination of patients was performed eight times, in weeks 1, 3, 5, 7, 11, 15, 19 and 23. Former treatment meant radiotherapy, temozolomide, or both; the majority had gotten both.

For this clone: The antigen is undetermined.

Assay: immunoSEQ multiplex PCR; the TCRdb copy retains only in-frame clones and omits some. The sample contains around 50,000 clones, around 89% of which appear only once. Stated time point: week 5, during vaccination. All doses held 300 ug of mutant IDH1 20-mer peptide, with topical imiquimod. Every donor had a new WHO grade 3 or 4 astrocytoma that was IDH1-mutant, with loss of nuclear ATRX. The study's findings and limits: Changes in top peripheral clonotypes did not appear linked to pseudoprogression.

The sequence was collected from a woman between 40 and 50 years old with glioma. Sequences were derived from PBMCs, sampled from a glioma patient whose treatment included an IDH1 peptide vaccine.

The CDR3: CASSLTWANEKLFF. CDR3 coding DNA: TGTGCCAGCAGCTTGACTTGGGCTAATGAAAAACTGTTTTTT. This chain joins TRBV7-9 and TRBJ1-4; D not resolved. Germline V gene lookup returns CDR1 SEHNR and CDR2 FQNEAQ (reference sequence). The ends were cut back, 3 bases at V and 3 bases at J, with 8 bases in the middle. The CDR3 covers 14 residues.